This TCR beta chain was retrieved from a study of Ad26.COV2.S vaccination and SARS-CoV-2 variants. Background on the study: Dosing was one shot or two shots 56 days apart. Study-wide findings and caveats: The study found higher spike-specific TCR breadth in vaccine than placebo recipients. It was found that vaccine and placebo recipients had similar non-spike TCR breadth.

Treatment here: over 15 received Ad26.COV2.S at low or high dose, single or two shots; about five received placebo; per-sample allocation not given. Samples analyzed were those drawn on day 63 after the first vaccine or placebo injection. Method: immunoSEQ multiplex PCR; TCRdb's copy keeps in-frame clones and lacks some. The sample shows around 300,000 clones, roughly 90% of them seen only once. The V and J ends lost 3 bases and 3 bases respectively, with 9 bases between them. Germline V gene data show CDR1 as LNHDA and CDR2 as SQIVND (reference sequence). The CDR3 is made up of 13 amino acids. Details on this clone: The antigen remains unidentified.

The V gene is TRBV19, the J gene TRBJ2-7; unclear D gene. This clonotype was sampled from a person aged 18-60 years who received the Ad26.COV2.S COVID-19 vaccine or a placebo. Sequenced here: peripheral blood, sampled in a trial of Ad26.COV2.S vaccine versus placebo. CDR3 in DNA: TGTGCCAGTAGTATTGTATCTAACTACGAGCAGTACTTC. It yields the protein CASSIVSNYEQYF.